The rows below give T cell receptor beta chains drawn from one sample of a study of blood T cell repertoires in COVID-19. Generated by immunoSEQ multiplex PCR, the TCRdb table keeps only in-frame clones and is missing some. The table lists roughly 13,000 clones, 85% to 90% of them singletons, with roughly 2.9% in the top ten. The source material was peripheral blood. The receptors originated from a human donor in a cohort sampled during active COVID-19. The CDR3 runs from the conserved cysteine through the conserved F or W. The order of the fields is V gene, D gene, clone size, J gene, CDR3 DNA, CDR3 protein. A D gene is named only where the DNA matches it firmly. Clone size is not always given. Where it is, it says once, few, many or a class for expanded clones.

V gene: TRBV7-9
D gene: -
clone size: -
J gene: TRBJ1-3
CDR3 DNA: TGTGCCAGCAGCATTTCCGGGACGGCGGGATCTGGAAACACCATATATTTT
CDR3 protein: CASSISGTAGSGNTIYF

V gene: TRBV3-1/TRBV3-2
D gene: -
clone size: once
J gene: TRBJ1-4
CDR3 DNA: TGTGCCAGCAGCCAAGAGGCAGGAGGTGAAAAACTGTTTTTT
CDR3 protein: CASSQEAGGEKLFF

V gene: TRBV7-3
D gene: TRBD2
clone size: -
J gene: TRBJ2-1
CDR3 DNA: TGTGCCAGCAGCCCTCAGCGGGGGGGCCGGTACAATGAGCAGTTCTTC
CDR3 protein: CASSPQRGGRYNEQFF

V gene: TRBV19
D gene: TRBD1
clone size: -
J gene: TRBJ1-4
CDR3 DNA: TGTGCCAGTTATTCCGGGACAGGGGTTGAAAAACTGTTTTTT
CDR3 protein: CASYSGTGVEKLFF

V gene: TRBV9
D gene: TRBD2
clone size: -
J gene: TRBJ2-1
CDR3 DNA: TGTGCCAGCAGCGCCCAGGGCGGGAGGGGATACAATGAGCAGTTCTTC
CDR3 protein: CASSAQGGRGYNEQFF

V gene: TRBV28
D gene: -
clone size: -
J gene: TRBJ2-1
CDR3 DNA: TGTGCCAGCCAAACAGGCGGAAGCTACAATGAGCAGTTCTTC
CDR3 protein: CASQTGGSYNEQFF

V gene: TRBV12-3/TRBV12-4
D gene: -
clone size: once
J gene: TRBJ1-2
CDR3 DNA: TGTGCCAGCAGTTTTCGGGGTGGCTACACCTTC
CDR3 protein: CASSFRGGYTF

V gene: TRBV3-1/TRBV3-2
D gene: TRBD2
clone size: -
J gene: TRBJ2-2
CDR3 DNA: TGTGCCAGCAGCCAAGATTGGGGACTAGCGGGCGGGGAGCTGTTTTTT
CDR3 protein: CASSQDWGLAGGELFF

V gene: TRBV6-1
D gene: TRBD2
clone size: -
J gene: TRBJ2-1
CDR3 DNA: TGTGCCAGCAGTGAAGGACTAGCGGGGGGGCTTGAGCAGTTCTTC
CDR3 protein: CASSEGLAGGLEQFF

V gene: TRBV27
D gene: -
clone size: -
J gene: TRBJ2-2
CDR3 DNA: TGTGCCAGCGCACTTAACCCTCCAGGGTCGGACACCGGGGAGCTGTTTTTT
CDR3 protein: CASALNPPGSDTGELFF

V gene: TRBV30
D gene: TRBD1
clone size: -
J gene: TRBJ2-1
CDR3 DNA: TGTGCCTGGAGCGACAGGGTGTCATACAATGAGCAGTTCTTC
CDR3 protein: CAWSDRVSYNEQFF

V gene: TRBV19
D gene: TRBD2
clone size: once
J gene: TRBJ2-3
CDR3 DNA: TGTGCCAGTAGTATGGGACTAGCTAGCACAGATACGCAGTATTTT
CDR3 protein: CASSMGLASTDTQYF

V gene: TRBV20-1
D gene: -
clone size: -
J gene: TRBJ1-6
CDR3 DNA: TGCAGTGCTAGTTCTGGGACATATAATTCACCCCTCCACTTT
CDR3 protein: CSASSGTYNSPLHF

V gene: TRBV10-2
D gene: TRBD1
clone size: -
J gene: TRBJ1-1
CDR3 DNA: TGCGCCAGCAGGACAGGGGCGAACACTGAAGCTTTCTTT
CDR3 protein: CASRTGANTEAFF

V gene: TRBV6-2/TRBV6-3
D gene: TRBD1
clone size: -
J gene: TRBJ1-6
CDR3 DNA: TGTGCCAGCAGTTCGGACAGGGGGCGCGGTTATAATTCACCCCTCCACTTT
CDR3 protein: CASSSDRGRGYNSPLHF

V gene: TRBV7-2
D gene: -
clone size: -
J gene: TRBJ2-7
CDR3 DNA: TGTGCCAGCAGGACAACCGGCAGGGGTTACGAGCAGTACTTC
CDR3 protein: CASRTTGRGYEQYF

V gene: TRBV19
D gene: TRBD2
clone size: -
J gene: TRBJ2-2
CDR3 DNA: TGTGCCAGTAGTATGGCGACTAGCGGGTTTCGAAACACCGGGGAGCTGTTTTTT
CDR3 protein: CASSMATSGFRNTGELFF

V gene: TRBV10-1
D gene: -
clone size: -
J gene: TRBJ1-4
CDR3 DNA: TGCGCCAGCAGTGACTTGACCGGGTCGTACGAAAAACTGTTTTTT
CDR3 protein: CASSDLTGSYEKLFF

V gene: TRBV2
D gene: TRBD1
clone size: -
J gene: TRBJ2-5
CDR3 DNA: TGTGCCAGCACCCCCAGGGGGCGAGGAGAGACCCAGTACTTC
CDR3 protein: CASTPRGRGETQYF

V gene: TRBV5-1
D gene: -
clone size: -
J gene: TRBJ1-1
CDR3 DNA: TGCGCCAGCAGCTTGCAGACACTTATGAACACTGAAGCTTTCTTT
CDR3 protein: CASSLQTLMNTEAFF

V gene: TRBV5-6
D gene: -
clone size: -
J gene: TRBJ1-2
CDR3 DNA: TGTGCCAGCAGCTTTGGGGGCGTTGGCGAGGGCTACACCTTC
CDR3 protein: CASSFGGVGEGYTF

V gene: TRBV28
D gene: -
clone size: -
J gene: TRBJ2-5
CDR3 DNA: TGTGCCAGCAGCCCCGGGAGTCCGTTACAAGAGACCCAGTACTTC
CDR3 protein: CASSPGSPLQETQYF

V gene: TRBV30
D gene: -
clone size: -
J gene: TRBJ2-7
CDR3 DNA: TGTGCCTGGAGTCGGGGGGCCATCGTACGGACAACCAACGAGCAGTACTTC
CDR3 protein: CAWSRGAIVRTTNEQYF

V gene: TRBV5-1
D gene: -
clone size: few
J gene: TRBJ1-1
CDR3 DNA: TGCGCCAGCAGCGGGCAGGGACAATCCACTGAAGCTTTCTTT
CDR3 protein: CASSGQGQSTEAFF

V gene: TRBV7-9
D gene: TRBD1
clone size: large
J gene: TRBJ2-7
CDR3 DNA: TGTGCCAGCAGCTTAGCGGGACAGAGTTACGAGCAGTACTTC
CDR3 protein: CASSLAGQSYEQYF

V gene: TRBV7-9
D gene: -
clone size: few
J gene: TRBJ2-5
CDR3 DNA: TGTGCCAGCAGCTTCGTGGAGACCCAGTACTTC
CDR3 protein: CASSFVETQYF

V gene: TRBV10-3
D gene: TRBD1
clone size: -
J gene: TRBJ1-2
CDR3 DNA: TGTGCCATCAGAGCAGACAGGGGTGAAGTCTATGGCTACACCTTC
CDR3 protein: CAIRADRGEVYGYTF

V gene: TRBV6-5
D gene: TRBD1
clone size: -
J gene: TRBJ1-2
CDR3 DNA: TGTGCCAGCAGTCAACAGGGGACCTATGGCTACACCTTC
CDR3 protein: CASSQQGTYGYTF

V gene: TRBV5-1
D gene: TRBD2
clone size: -
J gene: TRBJ2-5
CDR3 DNA: TGCGCCAGCAGCTTCGGGGGAGGGAAAGAGACCCAGTACTTC
CDR3 protein: CASSFGGGKETQYF

V gene: TRBV9
D gene: -
clone size: once
J gene: TRBJ2-1
CDR3 DNA: TGTGCCAGCAGCCCCAACCACGAGACAGGACCGCCCTACAATGAGCAGTTCTTC
CDR3 protein: CASSPNHETGPPYNEQFF

V gene: TRBV5-4
D gene: TRBD1
clone size: -
J gene: TRBJ1-2
CDR3 DNA: TGTGCCAGCAGCTCGGACAGGGGGATAACCAACTATGGCTACACCTTC
CDR3 protein: CASSSDRGITNYGYTF

V gene: TRBV30
D gene: TRBD2
clone size: -
J gene: TRBJ2-7
CDR3 DNA: TGTGCCTGGACGGCGGGGGGGTACGAGCAGTACTTC
CDR3 protein: CAWTAGGYEQYF

V gene: TRBV4-1
D gene: TRBD2
clone size: -
J gene: TRBJ2-1
CDR3 DNA: TGCGCCAGCAGCTCCCGGACTAGCGGGGGTCTTAATGAGCAGTTCTTC
CDR3 protein: CASSSRTSGGLNEQFF

V gene: TRBV5-5
D gene: TRBD1
clone size: few
J gene: TRBJ2-3
CDR3 DNA: TGTGCCAGCAGCCTGTATGCCGGGACAGGGGCCGTTTCTACAGATACGCAGTATTTT
CDR3 protein: CASSLYAGTGAVSTDTQYF

V gene: TRBV19
D gene: -
clone size: few
J gene: TRBJ2-7
CDR3 DNA: TGTGCCAGTAGTCCGGGACTTCTCTACGAGCAGTACTTC
CDR3 protein: CASSPGLLYEQYF

V gene: TRBV7-6
D gene: -
clone size: -
J gene: TRBJ1-4
CDR3 DNA: TGTGCCAGCAGCCCTAGCGGGAATATGCATGAAAAACTGTTTTTT
CDR3 protein: CASSPSGNMHEKLFF

V gene: TRBV11-3
D gene: TRBD2
clone size: -
J gene: TRBJ2-2
CDR3 DNA: TGTGCCAGCAGCCCTCCGGGACTAGGGGACACCGGGGAGCTGTTTTTT
CDR3 protein: CASSPPGLGDTGELFF

V gene: TRBV13
D gene: TRBD1
clone size: few
J gene: TRBJ1-1
CDR3 DNA: TGTGCCAGCAGCTCCTATGACAGGGCGAGTAGCACTGAAGCTTTCTTT
CDR3 protein: CASSSYDRASSTEAFF

V gene: TRBV3-1/TRBV3-2
D gene: -
clone size: -
J gene: TRBJ2-1
CDR3 DNA: TGTGCCAGCAGCCAAGACAGGGATCGAACGTTCTTC
CDR3 protein: CASSQDRDRTFF

V gene: TRBV7-8
D gene: -
clone size: once
J gene: TRBJ2-7
CDR3 DNA: TGTGCCAGCAGCTTAGTGGCAGGGGCCTACGAGCAGTACTTC
CDR3 protein: CASSLVAGAYEQYF

V gene: TRBV7-2
D gene: -
clone size: once
J gene: TRBJ1-1
CDR3 DNA: TGTGCCAGTGGGGCAAAAGCTTTCTTT
CDR3 protein: CASGAKAFF

V gene: TRBV5-1
D gene: TRBD1
clone size: few
J gene: TRBJ2-7
CDR3 DNA: TGCGCCAGCAGCTGGGGGGACAGGGGCTACGAGCAGTACTTC
CDR3 protein: CASSWGDRGYEQYF

V gene: TRBV3-1/TRBV3-2
D gene: TRBD1
clone size: -
J gene: TRBJ1-6
CDR3 DNA: TGTGCCAGCAAGACGGGGACAGCCAATTCACCCCTCCACTTT
CDR3 protein: CASKTGTANSPLHF

V gene: TRBV19
D gene: -
clone size: -
J gene: TRBJ2-2
CDR3 DNA: TGTGCCAGTAGTATGGGAGGAGGGGCGTCCGGGGAGCTGTTTTTT
CDR3 protein: CASSMGGGASGELFF

V gene: TRBV18
D gene: -
clone size: -
J gene: TRBJ1-1
CDR3 DNA: TGTGCCAGCTCACCAACGGGAGGGGCTGAAGCTTTCTTT
CDR3 protein: CASSPTGGAEAFF

V gene: TRBV27
D gene: -
clone size: once
J gene: TRBJ1-1
CDR3 DNA: TGTGCCAGCAGTAGGGGGACTGAAGCTTTCTTT
CDR3 protein: CASSRGTEAFF

V gene: TRBV27
D gene: -
clone size: -
J gene: TRBJ2-3
CDR3 DNA: TGTGCCAGCAGTCCCCTAGGGGCGACGGAGACAGATACGCAGTATTTT
CDR3 protein: CASSPLGATETDTQYF

V gene: TRBV7-8
D gene: TRBD1
clone size: -
J gene: TRBJ1-3
CDR3 DNA: TGTGCCAGCAGCTCCTTGGGACAGAAATCTGGAAACACCATATATTTT
CDR3 protein: CASSSLGQKSGNTIYF

V gene: TRBV6-5
D gene: -
clone size: -
J gene: TRBJ2-1
CDR3 DNA: TGTGCCAGCCGTAGTAGCGGAGACAATGAGCAGTTCTTC
CDR3 protein: CASRSSGDNEQFF

V gene: TRBV11-3
D gene: TRBD1
clone size: -
J gene: TRBJ2-2
CDR3 DNA: TGTGCCAGCAGCTCCTCGCATCCCCCCGCCTGGGACAGTGGGGCCAAAGAGCTGTTTTTT
CDR3 protein: CASSSSHPPAWDSGAKELFF

V gene: TRBV7-9
D gene: TRBD1
clone size: -
J gene: TRBJ1-1
CDR3 DNA: TGTGCCAGCAGCTCACAGGGGCTATCAGCTTTCTTT
CDR3 protein: CASSSQGLSAFF

V gene: TRBV5-1
D gene: TRBD1
clone size: once
J gene: TRBJ1-1
CDR3 DNA: TGCGCCAGCAGCTTTACAGGGGGCTTGGAGGAAGCTTTCTTT
CDR3 protein: CASSFTGGLEEAFF